The next 15 T cell receptor beta chains were all read from a single sample in a study of Graves' ophthalmopathy and Graves' hyperthyroidism. RNA transcripts provided the template for amplifying TCR beta CDR3 regions. Following a first-round RT-PCR that used HTBI primers, a second-round multiplex PCR was carried out. From the multiplex PCR reads, TCRdb called clonotypes with MiXCR, one entry per CDR3 protein. Of 560,000 or so distinct CDR3 sequences in the sample, 39% were seen once. What was sequenced was peripheral blood or thyroid tissue (not recorded which). The source of these receptors is an adult man with Graves' hyperthyroidism.

With regard to this clonotype: Relative to the germline gene, one junction end is altered; a read error may explain this. The chain uses TRBV5-1 and TRBJ1-4; the D is unclear. The CDR3 length is 16 residues. CDR1 is SGHRS and CDR2 is YFSETQ in the germline V gene. CDR3 residues: CASSLVRGRLNEKLVF. The DNA for the CDR3 is TGTGCCAGCAGCTTAGTTCGCGGACGCCTTAATGAAAAACTGGTTTTT.

The gene calls are TRBV5-1 and TRBJ2-2; 9 bases align to TRBD1. The CDR3 runs 15 residues. Germline loops: CDR1 SGHRS, CDR2 YFSETQ. The J segment lost 4 bases and the V segment lost 0 bases, leaving 1 base of the junction unmatched. CDR3 region: CASSLGTGATGELFF. The CDR3 nucleotides read TGCGCCAGCAGCTTGGGGACAGGGGCCACCGGGGAGCTGTTTTTT.

This clonotype appeared many times. The V call is TRBV24-1, the J call TRBJ1-1; TRBD1 aligns across 7 bases. The length of the CDR3 is 16 residues. Germline trimming cut 1 base from V and 1 base from J; bases unmatched to any gene: 5. CDR1 and CDR2 from the germline V gene are KGHDR and SFDVKD. For the CDR3, the DNA is TGTGCCACCAGTGATTTCTCGAGACAGGGGAACACTGAAGCTTTCTTT. It specifies CATSDFSRQGNTEAFF.

This clonotype was detected ten times or more. The V and J genes are TRBV15 and TRBJ1-5; no clear D. The CDR3 loop spans 17 amino acids. Trimming removed 5 bases from V and 2 bases from J, with 19 bases in between. CDR1 and CDR2 (germline): LNHNV, YYDKDF (reference sequence). The CDR3 here is CATSGESWITGNQPQHF. DNA for the CDR3: TGTGCCACCAGCGGCGAGTCATGGATTACGGGCAATCAGCCCCAGCATTTT.

As concerns this clonotype: The conserved phenylalanine or tryptophan is not found at the CDR3 terminus, so this likely reflects a read error. Because the CDR3's place on the DNA is in doubt, the DNA is left out and the CDR3 is given as listed by TCRdb. The chain links TRBV19 to TRBJ1-2. The germline CDR1 and CDR2 sequences are LNHDA and SQIVND (reference sequence). The CDR3 totals 9 residues, both ends included. CDR3 sequence reads: CASSIDPAG.

This clonotype was recorded at least ten times. The V gene is TRBV5-1, the J gene TRBJ2-7; 10 bases agree with TRBD2. This CDR3 contains 13 residues. The germline V gene has CDR1 SGHRS and CDR2 YFSETQ. Unmatched junction bases numbered 2, after V lost 4 bases and J lost 4 bases. Here the CDR3 reads CASSPSGSYEQYF. The DNA of the CDR3 is TGCGCCAGCAGCCCTAGCGGGAGTTACGAGCAGTACTTC. The full variable domain, its missing parts supplied by reference TRBV5-1 and TRBJ2-7, is KAGVTQTPRYLIKTRGQQVTLSCSPISGHRSVSWYQQTPGQGLQFLFEYFSETQRNKGNFPGRFSGRQFSNSRSEMNVSTLELGDSALYLCASSPSGSYEQYFGPGTRLTVT.

This clonotype has only a few counts. The V call is TRBV27, the J call TRBJ2-2; a possible D gene is TRBD2 (5 bases). Germline V gene lookup returns CDR1 MNHEY and CDR2 SMNVEV (reference sequence). Trimming took 6 bases from V and 7 from J, leaving 15 bases between them. The CDR3 loop spans 14 amino acids. DNA for the CDR3: TGTGCCAGCAGCTCAGCCTGGAGGAGCGGGGAGCTGTTTTTT. As protein: CASSSAWRSGELFF.

CDR3 DNA: TGCAGCGGGGGCCGGGGAACTGAAGCTTTCTTT. Translated: CSGGRGTEAFF. V is TRBV29-1 and J is TRBJ1-1, with D tentatively TRBD1 (5 bases). V was clipped by 7 bases and J by 5 bases, with 11 bases between them. The length of the CDR3 is 11 residues. Looked up from germline, CDR1 is SQVTM and CDR2 is ANQGSEA.

Ten or more counts support this clonotype. The rearrangement joins TRBV12-3 or TRBV12-4 to TRBJ2-5; TRBD2 agrees at 7 bases. The CDR3 totals 14 residues. Trimming removed 4 bases from V and 4 bases from J; junction bases left unmatched: 6. The CDR3 is CASSSGTTPETQYF. CDR3 bases: TGTGCCAGCAGTTCCGGGACTACCCCAGAGACCCAGTACTTC.

This clonotype was seen repeatedly, ten times or more. This chain uses TRBV7-6 with TRBJ2-2; the D is unclear. CDR1 and CDR2 (germline): SGHVS, FNYEAQ. The CDR3 extends over 15 amino acids. Between the trimmed V and J ends, which lost 2 bases and 1 base, there was a span of 8 bases. CDR3 in amino acids: CASSLRYKNTGELFF. CDR3 coding DNA: TGTGCCAGCAGCTTACGATACAAGAACACCGGGGAGCTGTTTTTT.

This clonotype was found many times. The chain joins TRBV7-8 to TRBJ2-2, with D unresolved. With 3 bases removed from V and 1 base from J, the gap between germline ends came to 6 bases. The CDR3 consists of 14 residues. Germline CDR1 is SGHVS and CDR2 is FQNEAQ. The CDR3 spells CASSFFVNTGELFF. For the CDR3, the DNA is TGTGCCAGCAGCTTTTTCGTGAACACCGGGGAGCTGTTTTTT.

This clonotype came up many times. The rearrangement joins TRBV20-1 to TRBJ2-7, with 7 nucleotides matching TRBD1. Trimming at V came to 6 bases and at J to 0 bases, leaving 8 bases not matched to a gene. The CDR3 length is 14 residues. Per germline, CDR1 DFQATT and CDR2 SNEGSKA (reference sequence). This chain's CDR3 is CSAHRGQSSYEQYF. DNA for the CDR3: TGCAGTGCCCACAGGGGCCAGAGCTCCTACGAGCAGTACTTC.

The chain employs TRBV7-9 and TRBJ2-3; 12 bases map to TRBD2. The junction had 8 bases not matched to a gene; V was cut back by 1 base and J by 3 bases. The CDR3 is 18 residues long. CDR1 SEHNR and CDR2 FQNEAQ come from the germline V gene (reference sequence). The CDR3: CASSLVASSGRGTDTQYF. Written as DNA, the CDR3 is TGTGCCAGCAGCTTAGTAGCCTCTAGCGGGAGGGGAACAGATACGCAGTATTTT.

This clonotype showed up just once. The V gene is TRBV2, the J gene TRBJ1-2; tentatively, D is TRBD1 (6 bases). The CDR3 is made up of 12 amino acids. The V gene's germline CDR1 is SNHLY and CDR2 FYNNEI. V dropped 4 bases and J dropped 6 bases, with 9 bases sitting between them. CDR3: CASSGTAHGYTF. Here the CDR3 DNA reads TGTGCCAGCAGTGGGACAGCTCATGGCTACACCTTC.

This clonotype was counted ten times or more. The chain recombines TRBV5-4 with TRBJ2-7, with D perhaps assigned TRBD1 or TRBD2 (5 bases each). Trimming cost V 0 bases and J 2 bases, with 9 bases left between them. Germline V CDR1 and CDR2: SGHNT, YYREEE (reference sequence). This CDR3 spans 14 amino acids. In DNA, the CDR3 is TGTGCCAGCAGCTTGGATCAGGGAGCCTACGAGCAGTACTTC. This encodes CASSLDQGAYEQYF. The full variable domain, in which reference TRBV5-4 and TRBJ2-7 provide the parts outside the CDR3, is ETGVTQSPTHLIKTRGQQVTLRCSSQSGHNTVSWYQQALGQGPQFIFQYYREEENGRGNFPPRFSGLQFPNYSSELNVNALELDDSALYLCASSLDQGAYEQYFGPGTRLTVT.